These 31 T cell receptor beta chains were all obtained from the same sample, sequenced in a study of tumor-infiltrating lymphocytes in primary liver carcinoma. Taking roughly 18-32 mg of unsorted bulk tissue, the authors co-extracted RNA and DNA. The input was 450 to 500 ng total RNA; TCR beta cDNA was made from it with a constant-region primer. TCR beta libraries came from three nested multiplex PCR rounds using slightly modified ARM-PCR. It was with TRBV1-TRBV30 forward primers and a C-beta reverse primer that the first two PCR rounds were run, at roughly 10 cycles each. In TCRdb, the multiplex PCR reads were re-called with MiXCR into one record per CDR3 protein. The table lists 90,000 to 150,000 distinct CDR3 sequences, about two thirds of them singletons, with over 8% in the top ten. Source material: tumor-adjacent normal liver tissue. These receptors all stem from a woman in her fifties or sixties with primary liver carcinoma and hepatitis B virus infection.

As concerns this clonotype: This may stem from a read error, because a much larger clone lies one nucleotide away. The chain links TRBV5-4 to TRBJ2-7, with 7 positions matching TRBD1. The CDR3 is 14 amino acids. The V segment lost 4 bases and the J segment 2 bases; nucleotides outside the gene matches: 6. CDR1 and CDR2 from the germline V gene are SGHNT and YYREEE (reference sequence). The CDR3 bases are TGTGCCAGCAGCCCTAGGGACAGCCCCTACGAGCAGTACTTC. This translates into CASSPRDSPYEQYF.

Concerning this clonotype: Germline and junction disagree at one end, which may indicate a read error. This chain uses TRBV28 with TRBJ1-3; a weak D match, TRBD1 (5 bases). CDR3 length equals 13 residues. Germline assignment: CDR1 MDHEN and CDR2 SYDVKM. The CDR3: CVSSLGRVNTIYF. In DNA form, the CDR3 reads TGTGTCAGCAGTCTCGGCAGGGTGAACACCATATATTTT.

This clonotype was detected ten times or more. The genes are TRBV5-1 and TRBJ1-1; 10 positions match TRBD1. The germline V gene encodes CDR1 SGHRS and CDR2 YFSETQ. The junction had 18 bases not matched to a gene; V was cut back by 4 bases and J by 0 bases. The CDR3 is 20 amino acids. The CDR3 nucleotides read TGCGCCAGCAGCCTCGGAGGGGTACGGGACAGGGGACCCATGAACACTGAAGCTTTCTTT. Its protein product is CASSLGGVRDRGPMNTEAFF.

Regarding this clonotype: A single base separates this from a much larger clone, so it may be a read error. The rearrangement links TRBV5-1 to TRBJ1-5; D gene ambiguous. The tail of the sequence fits TRBJ2-3 better, so the J call may be wrong. The CDR3 consists of 13 residues. Germline lookup yields CDR1 SGHRS and CDR2 YFSETQ. CDR3 coding DNA: TGCGCCAGCAGCTTGGACAGATATCAGCCCCAGTATTTT. Protein sequence: CASSLDRYQPQYF.

In regard to this clonotype: Just one base apart from a much larger clone, this may be a read error. The chain has TRBV28 and TRBJ2-2; 9 positions match TRBD2. This CDR3 has 15 amino acids. CDR1 and CDR2 from the germline V gene are MDHEN and SYDVKM. DNA of the CDR3: TGTGCCAGCTATCAGAACCTAGCGGGAACCGAGGAGCTGTTTTTT. Its protein is CASYQNLAGTEELFF.

As to this clonotype: Since a much larger clone is just one base distant, this may be a read error. The V call is TRBV20-1, the J call TRBJ1-5; D perhaps matches TRBD1 (5 bases). CDR3 size: 15 residues. Germline-derived CDR1 and CDR2 are DFQATT and SNEGSKA (reference sequence). V was shortened by 4 bases and J by 11 bases, with 24 bases between the two germline ends. CDR3 DNA: TGCAGTGCTAATACAGGCTTTGGGGGACGGCAGTCCCAGCATTTT. Its translation is CSANTGFGGRQSQHF.

This clonotype showed up just a few times. A much larger clonotype is one base distant, so this may be a read error. The chain couples TRBV6-1 to TRBJ1-4; 7 bases agree with TRBD1. The V gene's germline CDR1 is MNHNS and CDR2 SASEGT. CDR3 length: 14 amino acids. CDR3 in amino acids: CASGRQGANEELFF. Here the CDR3 DNA reads TGTGCCAGCGGGAGACAGGGTGCTAATGAAGAACTGTTTTTT.

The table lists this clonotype with many counts. The rearrangement links TRBV29-1 to TRBJ2-7; the match to TRBD2 covers 7 bases. CDR3 length: 14 amino acids. Germline lookup yields CDR1 SQVTM and CDR2 ANQGSEA. V lost 4 bases to trimming and J lost 0 bases; unmatched junction nucleotides: 6. This chain's CDR3 is CSVAGTIDSYEQYF. As DNA, the CDR3 is TGCAGCGTTGCCGGGACTATCGACTCCTACGAGCAGTACTTC.

The rearrangement links TRBV20-1 to TRBJ2-7; 7 nucleotides align to TRBD2. The length of the CDR3 is 15 residues. Trimming removed 4 bases from V and 2 bases from J; junction bases left unmatched: 11. Per germline, CDR1 DFQATT and CDR2 SNEGSKA (reference sequence). Here the CDR3 DNA reads TGCAGTGCTAACGGGCCTAGCGGCCCAACCTACGAGCAGTACTTC. It codes for CSANGPSGPTYEQYF.

About this clonotype itself: This sequence may be a read error, since a much larger clone differs from it by one base. The chain recombines TRBV6-5 with TRBJ2-3; weak D call: TRBD1 (6 bases). CDR1 and CDR2 (germline): MNHEY, SVGAGI. CDR3 length: 14 residues. DNA of the CDR3: TGTGCCAGCAGCAATGGCAGGGGAACAGATACGGAGTATTTT. It is translated as CASSNGRGTDTEYF.

With regard to this clonotype: The junction does not match germline at one end; this may be a read error. The rearrangement joins TRBV12-5 to TRBJ2-3, with 7 bases lining up with TRBD1. In germline, CDR1 is LGHNT, CDR2 FRNRAP. The CDR3 is made up of 13 amino acids. The CDR3 reads CACGGQVTDTQYF. The CDR3 nucleotides read TGTGCTTGTGGAGGACAGGTCACAGATACTCAGTATTTT.

In regard to this clonotype: Because it lacks the conserved phenylalanine or tryptophan at the end, this CDR3 is likely a read error. This chain joins TRBV11-3 and TRBJ2-7; 13 nucleotides match TRBD2. Germline CDR1 and CDR2: SGHNT and YENEEA. Unmatched junction bases numbered 8, after V lost 5 bases and J lost 4 bases. The CDR3 runs to 16 residues. The CDR3, as DNA: TGTGCCAGCAGCGTTGGACTAGCGGGAGTAAGGTACGAGCAGTACATC. Its translation is CASSVGLAGVRYEQYI.

Points on this clonotype: This CDR3 fails to terminate in the conserved phenylalanine or tryptophan, so it likely reflects a read error. This rearrangement joins TRBV28 to TRBJ2-7; tentative D call: TRBD2 (6 bases). This CDR3 comprises 13 residues. CDR1 and CDR2 from the germline V gene are MDHEN and SYDVKM. The CDR3 is CAGSIRGLYEQYS. The CDR3 DNA sequence: TGTGCCGGCAGTATACGGGGACTCTACGAGCAGTACTCC.

A remark on this clonotype: Compared with germline, one end of the junction differs, possibly owing to a read error. This sequence joins TRBV12-3 or TRBV12-4 and TRBJ1-1; no clear D. CDR3 length equals 14 residues. CDR3 sequence (DNA): TGTGTCAGCAGTTCAACACGGTCGAACACCGAAGCTTTCTTT. Protein product: CVSSSTRSNTEAFF.

Notes on this clonotype: The germline gene is not matched at one end of the junction; a read error may be the cause. This rearrangement joins TRBV2 to TRBJ1-5; D gene unclear. CDR1 and CDR2 from the germline V gene are SNHLY and FYNNEI. The CDR3 is 13 amino acids. CDR3 DNA sequence: TGTGCCAGCAGTGGGGAGGTCAATCATCCCCAGCATTTT. Translation gives CASSGEVNHPQHF. Filled out from reference TRBV2 and TRBJ1-5, the complete variable domain reads EPEVTQTPSHQVTQMGQEVILRCVPISNHLYFYWYRQILGQKVEFLVSFYNNEISEKSEIFDDQFSVERPDGSNFTLKIRSTKLEDSAMYFCASSGEVNHPQHFGDGTRLSIL.

This chain uses TRBV11-1 with TRBJ2-2; D remains unclear. The V end lost 0 bases, the J end lost 3 bases, and 8 bases lay between the germline ends. Germline CDR1 is SGHAT and CDR2 is FQDESV (reference sequence). This CDR3 contains 15 residues. The CDR3 coding sequence is TGTGCCAGCAGCTTAGCAAGCATGCACACCGGGGAGCTGTTTTTT. Protein product: CASSLASMHTGELFF.

A word on this clonotype: The CDR3 does not close with the conserved phenylalanine or tryptophan, likely indicating a read error. Here the CDR3 DNA reads TGTGCCAGCAGCTTCAGTTCGGGAGGGCCGTGGAATGAGCAGTTCTTA. This gives the protein CASSFSSGGPWNEQFL. The chain has TRBV11-2 and TRBJ2-1; 8 positions agree with TRBD2. Per the germline V gene, CDR1 is SGHAT and CDR2 is FQNNGV. The CDR3 is 16 residues long. The J segment lost 7 bases and the V segment lost 3 bases, leaving 11 bases of the junction unmatched.

This clonotype was recorded at least ten times. The chain joins TRBV10-1 to TRBJ2-3, with D maybe TRBD2 (5 bases). The V end lost 2 bases, the J end lost 2 bases, and 5 bases lay between the germline ends. The CDR3 totals 13 residues. In germline, CDR1 is WNHNN, CDR2 SYGVQD (reference sequence). DNA for the CDR3: TGCGCCAGCAGTGAGCGGGACACAGATACGCAGTATTTT. Its translation is CASSERDTDTQYF.

This clonotype was observed a handful of times. Compared with germline, one end of the junction differs, possibly owing to a read error. The J gene is TRBJ2-7, the V gene TRBV6-1; 12 nucleotides match TRBD1. CDR3 length: 16 amino acids. Germline V gene lookup returns CDR1 MNHNS and CDR2 SASEGT. The CDR3 sequence is CAGSEASGQGAGEQYF. For the CDR3, the DNA is TGTGCCGGCAGTGAAGCCTCGGGACAGGGGGCGGGCGAGCAGTACTTC.

This clonotype was observed many times. DNA of the CDR3: TGTGCCAGCAGCCGTTTCACCGGAGAAGCTTTCTTT. This gives the protein CASSRFTGEAFF. The chain employs TRBV7-9 and TRBJ1-1, with D unclear. The CDR3 spans 12 residues. Germline CDR1 reads SEHNR; CDR2 reads FQNEAQ (reference sequence). The ends were cut back, 5 bases at V and 8 bases at J, with 12 bases in the middle.

Remarks on this clonotype: Sequence at one end of the junction differs from germline and may be a read error. This chain joins TRBV29-1 and TRBJ2-1; D might be TRBD2 (5 bases). The germline V gene has CDR1 SQVTM and CDR2 ANQGSEA. This CDR3 is built from 14 residues. The CDR3 nucleotides are TGTAGCGTTGGCGGAGGCAGCTCCTACAATAAGCAGTTCTTC. Translating it yields CSVGGGSSYNKQFF.

This clonotype occurred many times. The chain is built from TRBV28 and TRBJ1-1; possibly TRBD1 for D (6 bases). The CDR3 has 14 residues. Trimming took 7 bases from V and 5 from J, leaving 17 bases between them. Looked up from germline, CDR1 is MDHEN and CDR2 is SYDVKM. The CDR3 DNA reads TGTGCCAGCATTCCCCTACAGGGTCATACTGAAGCTTTCTTT. This codes for CASIPLQGHTEAFF.

This clonotype came up many times. The chain uses TRBV30 and TRBJ1-5, with TRBD1 matching 8 bases. The germline V gene has CDR1 GTSNPN and CDR2 SVGIG (reference sequence). The CDR3 is 13 residues long. Trimming took 2 bases from V and 6 from J; bases not matched to a gene: 3. The CDR3 reads CAWSRQGSQPQHF. CDR3 bases: TGTGCCTGGAGTCGACAGGGGAGTCAGCCCCAGCATTTT. The entire variable domain, with the rest obtained from reference TRBV30 and TRBJ1-5, is as follows: SQTIHQWPATLVQPVGSPLSLECTVEGTSNPNLYWYRQAAGRGLQLLFYSVGIGQISSEVPQNLSASRPQDRQFILSSKKLLLSDSGFYLCAWSRQGSQPQHFGDGTRLSIL.

The chain couples TRBV29-1 to TRBJ2-7; D gene ambiguous. Trimming took 2 bases from V and 2 from J, leaving 10 bases between them. This CDR3 has 13 amino acids. From germline, CDR1 is SQVTM and CDR2 ANQGSEA. This CDR3 reads CSVEPTGTYEQYF. In DNA form, the CDR3 reads TGCAGCGTTGAACCAACCGGTACCTACGAGCAGTACTTC.

A word on this clonotype: One end of the junction does not line up with germline, which may come from a read error. The genes are TRBV11-2 and TRBJ1-2; D is uncertain. CDR3 length: 13 residues. Germline CDR1 and CDR2: SGHAT and FQNNGV. CDR3 region: CVSSSGSEYGYTF. The CDR3 nucleotides read TGTGTCAGCAGTTCCGGGTCGGAATATGGCTACACCTTT.

This clonotype was counted a single time. A single base separates this from a much larger clone, so it may be a read error. The chain is built from TRBV12-5 and TRBJ2-5; TRBD2 matches 13 bases. Germline V gene sequence: CDR1 LGHNT, CDR2 FRNRAP. The CDR3 is made up of 18 amino acids. Losses at the gene ends were 9 bases for V and 4 bases for J; bases not matched to a gene: 17. CDR3 coding DNA: TGTGCTAGAGGTCCGGGGCGGACTAGCGGGGGATTAGGAGAGACCCAGTACTTC. Encoded protein: CARGPGRTSGGLGETQYF. Variable domain in full (rest from reference TRBV12-5 and TRBJ2-5): DARVTQTPRHKVTEMGQEVTMRCQPILGHNTVFWYRQTMMQGLELLAYFRNRAPLDDSGMPKDRFSAEMPDATLATLKIQPSEPRDSAVYFCARGPGRTSGGLGETQYFGPGTRLLVL.

Note on this clonotype: The conserved phenylalanine or tryptophan normally closing the CDR3 is absent here, so this likely arose from a read error. V and J are TRBV5-6 and TRBJ2-3; the D gene is possibly TRBD2 (5 bases). V was shortened by 0 bases and J by 6 bases, with 8 bases between the two germline ends. The CDR3 contains 13 residues. CDR1 and CDR2 (germline): SGHDT, YYEEEE. CDR3 protein: CASSLVGSDTQYL. CDR3 DNA: TGTGCCAGCAGCTTGGTGGGGAGTGATACGCAGTATTTA.

Of note for this clonotype: No conserved phenylalanine or tryptophan ends this CDR3, so it is likely a read error. The chain is built from TRBV11-3 and TRBJ2-3; 11 nucleotides align to TRBD2. Germline V gene data show CDR1 as SGHNT and CDR2 as YENEEA. The CDR3 spans 16 residues. CDR3 coding DNA: TGTACCATCAGCTTAGGGACTAGCGGCCCCGGGGATACGCAGTATTCT. Translating it yields CTISLGTSGPGDTQYS.

This clonotype has just one count. The missing conserved phenylalanine or tryptophan at the end of this CDR3 makes a read error likely. The rearrangement joins TRBV11-2 to TRBJ2-1; possibly TRBD1 for D (6 bases). CDR1 and CDR2 (germline): SGHAT, FQNNGV. V lost 1 base and J 8 bases, leaving 15 bases between the germline ends. The CDR3 is made up of 15 amino acids. The CDR3 nucleotides read TGTGCCAGCAGCTTAGTCAGACAGGTAGGGTATGAGCAGTTCATC. Translating it yields CASSLVRQVGYEQFI.

In the case of this clonotype: A read error may produce the germline difference seen at one junction end. The V call is TRBV28, the J call TRBJ2-3; D unresolved. This CDR3 has 16 amino acids. CDR1 and CDR2 (germline): MDHEN, SYDVKM. CDR3 nucleotide sequence: TGTGTCAGCAGTCCCCCCCGGCTAGTTGGCACAGATACGCAGTATTTT. Translating it yields CVSSPPRLVGTDTQYF.

About this clonotype: Possible read error: a much larger clone is one base away. V is TRBV6-4 and J is TRBJ2-2; the D is unclear. The CDR3 totals 13 residues. Germline CDR1 is MRHNA and CDR2 is SNTAGT. The CDR3 is CASSDLATVELFF. The CDR3, as DNA: TGTGCCAGCAGTGACTTAGCTACCGTGGAGCTGTTTTTT.